The clone carrying this TCR beta chain turned up a few times. What it binds is unknown. This record belongs to a study of Graves' ophthalmopathy and Graves' hyperthyroidism. RNA transcripts provided the template for amplifying TCR beta CDR3 regions. Following a first-round RT-PCR that used HTBI primers, a second-round multiplex PCR was carried out. Each CDR3 protein is one row after TCRdb ran MiXCR on the multiplex PCR reads. Of hundreds of thousands of distinct CDR3 sequences detected, about two fifths appear once; the ten largest clones hold under 3.5%. Serum thyroxine and TRAb, along with clinical symptoms, thyroid ultrasound and orbital computed tomography, were what diagnosis relied on. Study results and limitations: Sensitivity of 85% to 90% and specificity of 70% to 84% were achieved when a 13-signature model separated ophthalmopathy from stable hyperthyroidism. Ophthalmopathy progression was predicted by the model at just over 70% sensitivity and roughly 72% specificity. Most clonotypes expanded in thyroid above 0.001 frequency were present in blood too.

The receptor was isolated from an adult man with Graves' ophthalmopathy. Source material: peripheral blood.

Here the CDR3 DNA reads TGTGCCAGCTCACCTCAGGGGGGGTCGGGCAATCAGCCCCAGCATTTT. This translates into CASSPQGGSGNQPQHF. The chain joins TRBV10-3 to TRBJ1-5; TRBD1 agrees at 7 bases. The J segment lost 2 bases and the V segment lost 10 bases, leaving 14 bases of the junction unmatched. The CDR3 covers 16 residues. CDR1 and CDR2 (germline): ENHRY, SYGVKD.